One and the same sample provided the 7 T cell receptor beta chains below, sequenced in a study of OX40 agonist ivuxolimab in advanced cancers. This table comes from immunoSEQ multiplex PCR, and its TCRdb copy is limited to in-frame clones, with some not included. The repertoire holds approximately 82,000 clones, with roughly 90% as singletons. The sample in question was CD4+ or CD8+ T cells sorted from blood, obtained in a trial of the OX40 agonist ivuxolimab. These TCRs come from an adult with an advanced solid tumor such as melanoma, head and neck, liver or kidney cancer.

The chain couples TRBV5-8 to TRBJ1-4; 7 bases are a match to TRBD1. The CDR3 consists of 15 residues. The germline V gene has CDR1 SGHTS and CDR2 YDEGEE. The ends lost 2 bases at V and 6 bases at J; junction bases unmatched: 7. CDR3 coding DNA: TGTGCCAGCAGCTTCAACAGGGGAGGGGATGAAAAACTGTTTTTT. This translates into CASSFNRGGDEKLFF. The variable domain in full, with the rest retrieved from reference TRBV5-8 and TRBJ1-4, is EAGVTQSPTHLIKTRGQQATLRCSPISGHTSVYWYQQALGLGLQFLLWYDEGEERNRGNFPPRFSGRQFPNYSSELNVNALELEDSALYLCASSFNRGGDEKLFFGSGTQLSVL.

This clone was seen only a few times. This sequence joins TRBV7-3 and TRBJ2-7; TRBD2 is a possible D gene (6 bases). The CDR3 contains 13 residues. The V end lost 4 bases, the J end lost 6 bases, and 13 bases lay between the germline ends. The germline V gene has CDR1 SGHTA and CDR2 FQGTGA. The CDR3 is CASSSGDGLEQYF. The CDR3 region has the DNA TGTGCCAGCAGCTCGGGGGACGGTCTCGAGCAGTACTTC.

The chain employs TRBV30 and TRBJ2-1; D unclear. Germline V gene lookup returns CDR1 GTSNPN and CDR2 SVGIG (reference sequence). There are 12 residues in the CDR3. Trimming removed 0 bases from V and 6 bases from J, with 6 bases in between. CDR3 bases: TGTGCCTGGAGTGTACACGTCAATGAGCAGTTCTTC. Its translation is CAWSVHVNEQFF. The complete variable domain, with remaining parts taken from reference TRBV30 and TRBJ2-1, reads SQTIHQWPATLVQPVGSPLSLECTVEGTSNPNLYWYRQAAGRGLQLLFYSVGIGQISSEVPQNLSASRPQDRQFILSSKKLLLSDSGFYLCAWSVHVNEQFFGPGTRLTVL.

This clone appeared a single time. The J gene is TRBJ1-6, the V gene TRBV7-3; 7 bases line up with TRBD1. J was trimmed by 5 bases and V by 5 bases; bases with no gene match: 6. The CDR3 loop spans 15 amino acids. CDR1 is SGHTA and CDR2 is FQGTGA in the germline V gene. CDR3 sequence: CASSLQGSDNSPLHF. In DNA, the CDR3 is TGTGCCAGCAGCCTACAGGGGTCGGATAATTCACCCCTCCACTTT.

The rearrangement links TRBV5-1 to TRBJ2-7, with D possibly being TRBD1 or TRBD2 (5 bases each). CDR3 length: 12 residues. Trimming shortened V by 4 bases and J by 3 bases, and 8 bases separated the two germline ends. The germline gives CDR1 SGHRS, CDR2 YFSETQ. Here the CDR3 DNA reads TGCGCCAGCAGCCGGGACGGCTACGAGCAGTACTTC. This encodes CASSRDGYEQYF.

The chain employs TRBV18 and TRBJ1-4; 9 bases align to TRBD1. Trimming took 1 base from V and 0 from J; bases not matched to a gene: 0. Germline V gives CDR1 KGHSH, CDR2 LQKENI. The CDR3 contains 16 residues. In nucleotides, the CDR3 is TGTGCCAGCTCACCACGGACAGGGGCAACTAATGAAAAACTGTTTTTT. This translates into CASSPRTGATNEKLFF.

The genes are TRBV9 and TRBJ2-3, with D maybe TRBD1 (5 bases). Trimming cost V 6 bases and J 6 bases, with 14 bases left between them. The CDR3 runs to 13 residues. Looked up from germline, CDR1 is SGDLS and CDR2 is YYNGEE. CDR3 in DNA: TGTGCCAGCACCCCGGAGACAGTGGATACGCAGTATTTT. This codes for CASTPETVDTQYF.